This T cell receptor beta chain was profiled in a study of cytomegalovirus exposure and HLA in healthy donors. 60 Vbeta and 13 Jbeta primers were used in PCR. The method was immunoSEQ multiplex PCR; TCRdb's version includes in-frame clones alone and lacks a portion of them. The sample contains 130,000 to 150,000 clones, approximately 80% of which appear only once. The CDR3 is 17 amino acids. The V and J ends lost 1 base and 2 bases, in that order; junction bases with no gene match: 7. Germline V gives CDR1 MNHEY, CDR2 SMNVEV (reference sequence). The sample consisted of PBMCs. The clonotype comes from a woman in her fifties or sixties in good health and CMV-seronegative. The chain joins TRBV27 to TRBJ2-2, with 7 bases lining up with TRBD1. The CDR3 region has the DNA TGTGCCAGCAGTTTATGGAGGTACAGGGGCAACACCGGGGAGCTGTTTTTT. Protein sequence: CASSLWRYRGNTGELFF.